Listed below are T cell receptor beta chains from one sample, sequenced in a study of blood T cell repertoires in COVID-19. Data came from immunoSEQ multiplex PCR; TCRdb stores just in-frame clones and leaves some out. The sample includes 120,000 to 150,000 clones, around 84% seen only once; the top ten take over 5%. What was sequenced was peripheral blood. The receptors were gathered from a human donor in a cohort sampled during active COVID-19. The CDR3 runs from the conserved cysteine through the conserved F or W. D genes are given only for firm matches. The size field is filled for only some rows; it gives once, few, many or a size class.

v_gene: TRBV27; abundance: NA; j_gene: TRBJ2-1; d_gene: TRBD1; CDR3nt: TGTGCCAGCAGGAGGGGTGGCAGGGGGCTCTATGAGCAGTTCTTC; CDR3aa: CASRRGGRGLYEQFF
v_gene: TRBV9; abundance: NA; j_gene: TRBJ2-1; d_gene: TRBD2; CDR3nt: TGTGCCAGCAGCGTAGCTAGCGGGGCCATCAATGAGCAGTTCTTC; CDR3aa: CASSVASGAINEQFF
v_gene: TRBV7-9; abundance: once; j_gene: TRBJ2-3; d_gene: TRBD2; CDR3nt: TGTGCCAGCAGCTTAGTGAGCGGGGGGGCCACAGATACGCAGTATTTT; CDR3aa: CASSLVSGGATDTQYF
v_gene: TRBV5-4; abundance: few; j_gene: TRBJ1-2; d_gene: NA; CDR3nt: TGTGCCAGCAGCTTGGAGGGTAGGGGAACTAACTATGGCTACACCTTC; CDR3aa: CASSLEGRGTNYGYTF
v_gene: TRBV4-1; abundance: NA; j_gene: TRBJ2-5; d_gene: TRBD2; CDR3nt: TGCGCCAGCAGCGTAGGCCTAGGTCTAGCGGGTGGAGAGACCCAGTACTTC; CDR3aa: CASSVGLGLAGGETQYF
v_gene: TRBV27; abundance: NA; j_gene: TRBJ1-6; d_gene: NA; CDR3nt: TGTGCCAGCAGCCTACCGGAGAGGGTGGAATCACCCCTCCACTTT; CDR3aa: CASSLPERVESPLHF
v_gene: TRBV18; abundance: NA; j_gene: TRBJ1-4; d_gene: NA; CDR3nt: TGTGCCAGCTCAAAGGGGACTCTGGAAAAACTGTTTTTT; CDR3aa: CASSKGTLEKLFF
v_gene: TRBV9; abundance: NA; j_gene: TRBJ2-1; d_gene: TRBD2; CDR3nt: TGTGCCAGCAGCGTAGGCACGGGACTAAACAATGAGCAGTTCTTC; CDR3aa: CASSVGTGLNNEQFF
v_gene: TRBV3-1/TRBV3-2; abundance: NA; j_gene: TRBJ2-3; d_gene: NA; CDR3nt: TGTGCCAGCAGTCTTGATGGTCCAGGAGATACGCAGTATTTT; CDR3aa: CASSLDGPGDTQYF
v_gene: TRBV5-1; abundance: NA; j_gene: TRBJ2-3; d_gene: NA; CDR3nt: TGCGCCAGCAGCCCCGGGGGGCCCCTCCAAACAGATACGCAGTATTTT; CDR3aa: CASSPGGPLQTDTQYF
v_gene: TRBV29-1; abundance: NA; j_gene: TRBJ1-2; d_gene: NA; CDR3nt: TGCAGCGTTGACGCCGGGGGGGCTTTCTATGGCTACACCTTC; CDR3aa: CSVDAGGAFYGYTF
v_gene: TRBV3-1/TRBV3-2; abundance: NA; j_gene: TRBJ1-2; d_gene: NA; CDR3nt: TGTGCCAGCAGCCAAGAGGGCCGTCCGGGAGGCTACACCTTC; CDR3aa: CASSQEGRPGGYTF
v_gene: TRBV9; abundance: NA; j_gene: TRBJ2-1; d_gene: TRBD2; CDR3nt: TGTGCCAGCAGCGTAGATCTAGCGGGGGGAGGTGAGCAGTTCTTC; CDR3aa: CASSVDLAGGGEQFF
v_gene: TRBV2; abundance: NA; j_gene: TRBJ2-7; d_gene: TRBD2; CDR3nt: TGTGCCAGCAGTGAGCCTAGCGGGAGAAACGAGCAGTACTTC; CDR3aa: CASSEPSGRNEQYF
v_gene: TRBV5-1; abundance: NA; j_gene: TRBJ2-2; d_gene: TRBD2; CDR3nt: TGCGCCAGCAGCTTGGTTGGCGGGGGGGCAGGCACCGGGGAGCTGTTTTTT; CDR3aa: CASSLVGGGAGTGELFF
v_gene: TRBV19; abundance: NA; j_gene: TRBJ1-2; d_gene: NA; CDR3nt: TGTGCCAGTAGTGGGGCACTGTACTATGGCTACACCTTC; CDR3aa: CASSGALYYGYTF
v_gene: TRBV5-1; abundance: NA; j_gene: TRBJ1-1; d_gene: NA; CDR3nt: TGCGCCAGCAGCTCGGGAGTCAACACTGAAGCTTTCTTT; CDR3aa: CASSSGVNTEAFF
v_gene: TRBV6-5; abundance: NA; j_gene: TRBJ1-6; d_gene: TRBD1; CDR3nt: TGTGCCAGCAGTTACTCCTCTAGGACAGGGTGGGAACCCCTCCACTTT; CDR3aa: CASSYSSRTGWEPLHF
v_gene: TRBV9; abundance: NA; j_gene: TRBJ2-7; d_gene: NA; CDR3nt: TGTGCCAGCAGCCCTCAGGGTAGTGTTCTCGAGCAGTACTTC; CDR3aa: CASSPQGSVLEQYF
v_gene: TRBV11-3; abundance: NA; j_gene: TRBJ2-2; d_gene: TRBD1; CDR3nt: TGTGCCAGCAGCCGAAGGACAGGGGGGGACACCGGGGAGCTGTTTTTT; CDR3aa: CASSRRTGGDTGELFF
v_gene: TRBV7-9; abundance: NA; j_gene: TRBJ2-2; d_gene: NA; CDR3nt: TGTGCCAGCAGCATACACACCAGGAACACCGGGGAGCTGTTTTTT; CDR3aa: CASSIHTRNTGELFF
v_gene: TRBV12-3/TRBV12-4; abundance: once; j_gene: TRBJ2-7; d_gene: NA; CDR3nt: TGTGCCAGCAGCTCCAGACTAGTTTACGAGCAGTACTTC; CDR3aa: CASSSRLVYEQYF
v_gene: TRBV9; abundance: NA; j_gene: TRBJ2-3; d_gene: TRBD2; CDR3nt: TGTGCCAGCAGCGTAGGGACTAGCGGGTACACAGATACGCAGTATTTT; CDR3aa: CASSVGTSGYTDTQYF
v_gene: TRBV19; abundance: NA; j_gene: TRBJ2-3; d_gene: NA; CDR3nt: TGTGCCAGTCGCTCGCCCGGACAGACCTACACAGATACGCAGTATTTT; CDR3aa: CASRSPGQTYTDTQYF
v_gene: TRBV7-2; abundance: once; j_gene: TRBJ1-2; d_gene: NA; CDR3nt: TGTGCCAGCAGCCCAGGGACAACGTCCTATGGCTACACCTTC; CDR3aa: CASSPGTTSYGYTF
v_gene: TRBV5-5; abundance: NA; j_gene: TRBJ2-5; d_gene: NA; CDR3nt: TGTGCCAGCAGCTTGGCCAGGGGAGGGGAGGAGGAGACCCAGTACTTC; CDR3aa: CASSLARGGEEETQYF
v_gene: TRBV4-1; abundance: NA; j_gene: TRBJ2-3; d_gene: NA; CDR3nt: TGCGCCAGCAGCCAAGGGACTAGCACAGATACGCAGTATTTT; CDR3aa: CASSQGTSTDTQYF
v_gene: TRBV9; abundance: NA; j_gene: TRBJ2-1; d_gene: NA; CDR3nt: TGTGCCAGCAGCCCTTTCCGGGGCACAGGGAGTGAGCAGTTCTTC; CDR3aa: CASSPFRGTGSEQFF
v_gene: TRBV2; abundance: NA; j_gene: TRBJ2-1; d_gene: NA; CDR3nt: TGTGCCACCCCCGGGGTCAATGAGCAGTTCTTC; CDR3aa: CATPGVNEQFF
v_gene: TRBV5-1; abundance: NA; j_gene: TRBJ2-1; d_gene: TRBD1; CDR3nt: TGCGCCAGCAGTGGACAGGGCTACAATGAGCAGTTCTTC; CDR3aa: CASSGQGYNEQFF
v_gene: TRBV27; abundance: once; j_gene: TRBJ2-3; d_gene: NA; CDR3nt: TGTGCCAGCAGGTCTGGGGGGAGAACAGATACGCAGTATTTT; CDR3aa: CASRSGGRTDTQYF
v_gene: TRBV6-5; abundance: NA; j_gene: TRBJ1-5; d_gene: TRBD1; CDR3nt: TGTGCCAGCGCCCGGGACAGGGGCAATCAGCCCCAGCATTTT; CDR3aa: CASARDRGNQPQHF
v_gene: TRBV25-1; abundance: NA; j_gene: TRBJ2-4; d_gene: NA; CDR3nt: TGTGCCAGCAGTGCCGCAGCGACAGTTTCCAAAAACATTCAGTACTTC; CDR3aa: CASSAAATVSKNIQYF
v_gene: TRBV9; abundance: NA; j_gene: TRBJ2-7; d_gene: TRBD1; CDR3nt: TGTGCCAGCAGCGGAATTATCGGGACAGGGGGTTCCTACGAGCAGTACTTC; CDR3aa: CASSGIIGTGGSYEQYF
v_gene: TRBV10-3; abundance: few; j_gene: TRBJ2-2; d_gene: TRBD1; CDR3nt: TGTGCCATCAGGGGACAGGCGTCAACCGGGGAGCTGTTTTTT; CDR3aa: CAIRGQASTGELFF
v_gene: TRBV7-2; abundance: NA; j_gene: TRBJ2-7; d_gene: TRBD1; CDR3nt: TGTGCCAGCAGCCGGGACAGGAGCTCCTACGAGCAGTACTTC; CDR3aa: CASSRDRSSYEQYF
v_gene: TRBV7-2; abundance: few; j_gene: TRBJ1-1; d_gene: TRBD1; CDR3nt: TGTGCCAGCACTCCCGGGACAGGGTTGACTGAAGCTTTCTTT; CDR3aa: CASTPGTGLTEAFF
v_gene: TRBV7-3; abundance: once; j_gene: TRBJ2-1; d_gene: NA; CDR3nt: TGTGCCAGCAGCTCCACGGACAATGAGCAGTTCTTC; CDR3aa: CASSSTDNEQFF
v_gene: TRBV6-5; abundance: NA; j_gene: TRBJ1-1; d_gene: TRBD1; CDR3nt: TGTGCCAGCAGTTACTCGGAGACAGGGATCACTGAAGCTTTCTTT; CDR3aa: CASSYSETGITEAFF
v_gene: TRBV15; abundance: NA; j_gene: TRBJ2-6; d_gene: NA; CDR3nt: TGTGCCACCAGCAGAGTTCGGGGGGCCGATGGGGCCAACGTCCTGACTTTC; CDR3aa: CATSRVRGADGANVLTF
v_gene: TRBV7-9; abundance: NA; j_gene: TRBJ1-3; d_gene: NA; CDR3nt: TGTGCCAGTTCCCTGAGGGGGAGCCATGGAAACACCATATATTTT; CDR3aa: CASSLRGSHGNTIYF
v_gene: TRBV6-2/TRBV6-3; abundance: NA; j_gene: TRBJ2-7; d_gene: NA; CDR3nt: TGTGCCAGCAGTTACTCATTGGGCGCGGGGGAGCAGTACTTC; CDR3aa: CASSYSLGAGEQYF
v_gene: TRBV7-9; abundance: NA; j_gene: TRBJ2-5; d_gene: TRBD2; CDR3nt: TGTGCCAGCAGCTTATGGGCAGCGGGGCGGCAAGAGACCCAGTACTTC; CDR3aa: CASSLWAAGRQETQYF
v_gene: TRBV7-9; abundance: NA; j_gene: TRBJ1-4; d_gene: NA; CDR3nt: TGTGCCAGCAGCAGCACGGACGCCGGGGTGGATGAAAAACTGTTTTTT; CDR3aa: CASSSTDAGVDEKLFF